The 13 T cell receptor beta chains presented below share a single source sample, sequenced in a study of cytomegalovirus exposure and HLA in healthy donors. PCR primers comprised 60 Vbeta and 13 Jbeta primers. This table comes from immunoSEQ multiplex PCR, and its TCRdb copy is limited to in-frame clones, with some not included. The sample records about 190,000 clones, around 77% being singletons. What was sequenced was PBMCs. All receptors derive from a woman aged 18-35 years in good health and CMV-seronegative.

This chain links TRBV15 with TRBJ1-6; TRBD1 is a possible D gene (6 bases). Germline V gene data show CDR1 as LNHNV and CDR2 as YYDKDF (reference sequence). Trimming took 2 bases from V and 19 from J, leaving 18 bases between them. The CDR3 consists of 13 residues. CDR3 protein: CATSRSGGQPGHF. CDR3 DNA sequence: TGTGCCACCAGCAGATCCGGGGGGCAGCCCGGTCACTTT.

CDR3 in DNA: TGCGCCAGCAGCCAAATACGGGGGTCCGCTGACTACGAGCAGTACTTC. This sequence encodes CASSQIRGSADYEQYF. V usage is TRBV4-1 and J usage is TRBJ2-7; D may be TRBD2 (6 bases). There are 16 residues in the CDR3. Germline values: CDR1 MGHRA, CDR2 YSYEKL. The V and J ends lost 2 bases and 3 bases respectively, with 17 bases between them.

The sample holds a few counts of this clone. J is TRBJ2-1 and V is TRBV11-2; D gene ambiguous. The V gene lost 1 base and the J gene lost 6 bases, with 22 bases spanning the gap. CDR1 and CDR2 (germline): SGHAT, FQNNGV. CDR3 length equals 18 residues. CDR3 sequence reads: CASSLVVNRLTPRNEQFF. CDR3 nucleotides: TGTGCCAGCAGCTTAGTCGTTAATCGGCTGACACCCCGCAATGAGCAGTTCTTC.

V is TRBV6-5 and J is TRBJ1-3; D call uncertain. Germline V gene sequence: CDR1 MNHEY, CDR2 SVGAGI. The CDR3 has 15 amino acids. V was pared by 5 bases and J by 0 bases, with 11 bases between. The CDR3 is CASSPARDSGNTIYF. CDR3 DNA sequence: TGTGCCAGCAGTCCTGCCCGAGACTCTGGAAACACCATATATTTT.

This clone was detected a few times. The genes are TRBV7-7 and TRBJ1-6; maybe TRBD1 (5 bases). The CDR3 contains 13 residues. Germline CDR1 SSHAT, CDR2 FNYEAQ (reference sequence). V lost 4 bases to trimming and J lost 10 bases, with 11 bases between them. The CDR3 DNA follows: TGTGCCAGCAGCTACAGGATAGGCTCACCCCTCCACTTT. Protein product: CASSYRIGSPLHF.

The rearrangement joins TRBV7-9 to TRBJ2-1; D gene ambiguous. The CDR3 consists of 13 residues. Trimming shortened V by 1 base and J by 8 bases, and 9 bases separated the two germline ends. Germline V gene lookup returns CDR1 SEHNR and CDR2 FQNEAQ (reference sequence). CDR3 residues: CASSLGRSDEQFF. The CDR3 nucleotides are TGTGCCAGCAGCTTAGGTAGGAGTGATGAGCAGTTCTTC.

This chain links TRBV15 with TRBJ2-5; D is possibly TRBD2 (5 bases). The V and J ends lost 1 base and 2 bases respectively, with 11 bases between them. From germline, CDR1 is LNHNV and CDR2 YYDKDF (reference sequence). The CDR3 consists of 15 residues. CDR3 nucleotides: TGTGCCACCAGCAGAGGGGAGCGCAGGCAAGAGACCCAGTACTTC. This encodes CATSRGERRQETQYF.

This clone appeared a single time. The rearrangement joins TRBV5-1 to TRBJ2-3; D is uncertain. With 0 bases removed from V and 6 bases from J, the gap between germline ends came to 8 bases. The CDR3 is 13 amino acids. CDR1 and CDR2 from the germline V gene are SGHRS and YFSETQ. In DNA, the CDR3 is TGCGCCAGCAGCTTGGAGCTTCCCGATACGCAGTATTTT. It is translated as CASSLELPDTQYF.

V and J are TRBV7-3 and TRBJ1-2; D is possibly TRBD1 (6 bases). This CDR3 has 14 residues. Between the trimmed V and J ends, which lost 5 bases and 4 bases, there was a span of 14 bases. Germline CDR1 is SGHTA and CDR2 is FQGTGA. Written as DNA, the CDR3 is TGTGCCAGCAGCCTCCGCGGGGGGGCCTATGGCTACACCTTC. Its translation is CASSLRGGAYGYTF.

A few counts support this clone. The DNA for the CDR3 is TGTGCCAGCAGCCAAGGGAAGGGATGGGACAGACTTTTCTACGAGCAGTACTTC. This encodes CASSQGKGWDRLFYEQYF. The chain combines TRBV14 with TRBJ2-7, with TRBD1 identical over 7 bases. Germline loops: CDR1 SGHDN, CDR2 FVKESK. The ends lost 1 base at V and 3 bases at J; junction bases unmatched: 15. The CDR3 has 18 residues.

This chain connects TRBV6-1 to TRBJ1-6, with 7 bases matching TRBD1. Trimming took 10 bases from V and 5 from J; bases not matched to a gene: 5. The CDR3 sequence is 13 residues long. CDR1 is MNHNS and CDR2 is SASEGT in the germline V gene. In DNA, the CDR3 is TGTGCCACCCGGGACAGAGATAATTCACCCCTCCACTTT. Translated, it gives CATRDRDNSPLHF.

This clone was counted once. The V and J genes are TRBV28 and TRBJ1-1, with D possibly matching TRBD1 (6 bases). The V end lost 6 bases, the J end lost 3 bases, and 20 bases lay between the germline ends. The CDR3 contains 16 residues. CDR1 and CDR2 from the germline V gene are MDHEN and SYDVKM. CDR3 DNA: TGTGCCAGCAGCTCAGGGGTAAGGGAGACAGACACTGAAGCTTTCTTT. It yields the protein CASSSGVRETDTEAFF.

The chain employs TRBV7-2 and TRBJ1-1; D is uncertain. Per germline, CDR1 SGHTA and CDR2 FQGNSA. This CDR3 is 14 amino acids long. Between the trimmed V and J ends, which lost 4 bases and 4 bases, there was a span of 13 bases. The CDR3 DNA sequence: TGTGCCAGCAGCTCAAGGGTGGGAGGCACTGAAGCTTTCTTT. Its protein is CASSSRVGGTEAFF.